The rows below give T cell receptor beta chains drawn from one sample of a study of CD8+ T cells in alopecia areata. This table comes from immunoSEQ multiplex PCR, and its TCRdb copy is limited to in-frame clones, with some not included. The data hold 93,000 or so clones, with 65% to 90% observed a single time. The source was CD8+ T cells sorted from blood, collected at week 34, from a patient treated with tofacitinib. These receptors originate from a human donor with alopecia areata. Both conserved end residues are part of each CDR3. A D gene is named only where the DNA matches it firmly. Clone size is given for some rows only: seen once, a few or many times, or a class if the clone is expanded.

clone size: .; J gene: TRBJ1-4; V gene: TRBV6-6; D gene: .; CDR3 DNA: TGTGCCAGCAGTTCGGTGACACACTATGAAAAACTGTTTTTT; CDR3 protein: CASSSVTHYEKLFF
clone size: .; J gene: TRBJ2-3; V gene: TRBV5-1; D gene: .; CDR3 DNA: TGCGCCAGCAGCTTAGGGTTTGATACGCAGTATTTT; CDR3 protein: CASSLGFDTQYF
clone size: .; J gene: TRBJ1-1; V gene: TRBV19; D gene: .; CDR3 DNA: TGTGCCAGTAGTTTACAGGGAAGGAGCACTGAAGCTTTCTTT; CDR3 protein: CASSLQGRSTEAFF
clone size: .; J gene: TRBJ2-3; V gene: TRBV19; D gene: .; CDR3 DNA: TGTGCCAGTAGTATCGGGACTCGCACAGATACGCAGTATTTT; CDR3 protein: CASSIGTRTDTQYF
clone size: .; J gene: TRBJ2-3; V gene: TRBV11-2; D gene: TRBD1; CDR3 DNA: TGTGCCAGCAGCACGAGGACAGGAATGAGAGATACGCAGTATTTT; CDR3 protein: CASSTRTGMRDTQYF
clone size: .; J gene: TRBJ1-4; V gene: TRBV18; D gene: TRBD1; CDR3 DNA: TGTGCCAGCTCACCCTGGACAGGACGAATGAAGGAAAAACTGTTTTTT; CDR3 protein: CASSPWTGRMKEKLFF
clone size: .; J gene: TRBJ2-3; V gene: TRBV6-4; D gene: .; CDR3 DNA: TGTGCCAGCAGTGAATCCGCCGGGACCACAGATACGCAGTATTTT; CDR3 protein: CASSESAGTTDTQYF
clone size: .; J gene: TRBJ2-2; V gene: TRBV29-1; D gene: .; CDR3 DNA: TGCAGCGTTGACGCAAGTCCTGACACCGGGGAGCTGTTTTTT; CDR3 protein: CSVDASPDTGELFF
clone size: .; J gene: TRBJ2-7; V gene: TRBV29-1; D gene: TRBD1; CDR3 DNA: TGCAGCGTTGAGTTAGGGACAGGGGCATCCTACGAGCAGTACTTC; CDR3 protein: CSVELGTGASYEQYF
clone size: once; J gene: TRBJ2-1; V gene: TRBV27; D gene: TRBD2; CDR3 DNA: TGTGCCAGCAGGTCAACTAGCGCTTATGGCTTGGAGCAGTTCTTC; CDR3 protein: CASRSTSAYGLEQFF
clone size: .; J gene: TRBJ1-1; V gene: TRBV4-1; D gene: .; CDR3 DNA: TGCGCCAGCAGCCAAGCTGGAAACTTCGAAGCTTTCTTT; CDR3 protein: CASSQAGNFEAFF
clone size: .; J gene: TRBJ2-1; V gene: TRBV7-9; D gene: .; CDR3 DNA: TGTGCCAGCAGCCATAGCGAAAACAATGAGCAGTTCTTC; CDR3 protein: CASSHSENNEQFF
clone size: .; J gene: TRBJ2-7; V gene: TRBV30; D gene: .; CDR3 DNA: TGTGCCTGGAGTGTACAGCCTACTGACGAGCAGTACTTC; CDR3 protein: CAWSVQPTDEQYF
clone size: .; J gene: TRBJ2-2; V gene: TRBV19; D gene: .; CDR3 DNA: TGTGCCAGTAGTTACGGGTCGTACACCGGGGAGCTGTTTTTT; CDR3 protein: CASSYGSYTGELFF
clone size: .; J gene: TRBJ2-3; V gene: TRBV7-9; D gene: .; CDR3 DNA: TGTGCCAGCAGCTCCCATTACGTGGCAGATACGCAGTATTTT; CDR3 protein: CASSSHYVADTQYF
clone size: .; J gene: TRBJ2-7; V gene: TRBV5-1; D gene: .; CDR3 DNA: TGCGCCAGCAGTCCCGGGACCACCTACGAGCAGTACTTC; CDR3 protein: CASSPGTTYEQYF
clone size: .; J gene: TRBJ2-1; V gene: TRBV7-3; D gene: .; CDR3 DNA: TGTGCCAGCAGCCCAGGGGCTAGCAATGAGCAGTTCTTC; CDR3 protein: CASSPGASNEQFF
clone size: few; J gene: TRBJ2-2; V gene: TRBV14; D gene: TRBD1; CDR3 DNA: TGTGCCAGCAGCCAAGCCCCGGGACAGGGCTTCGGGGAGCTGTTTTTT; CDR3 protein: CASSQAPGQGFGELFF
clone size: .; J gene: TRBJ2-1; V gene: TRBV29-1; D gene: TRBD1; CDR3 DNA: TGCAGCGTGAGACAGGGTGTCAATGAGCAGTTCTTC; CDR3 protein: CSVRQGVNEQFF
clone size: .; J gene: TRBJ2-1; V gene: TRBV23-1; D gene: TRBD2; CDR3 DNA: TGCGCCAGCAATCTCTTTTCTTTAGCGGGGGGCGGGCCCGGAGAGCAGTTCTTC; CDR3 protein: CASNLFSLAGGGPGEQFF
clone size: .; J gene: TRBJ2-4; V gene: TRBV2; D gene: .; CDR3 DNA: TGTGCCACCTCCAGACCAGGGCGTCACAAAAACATTCAGTACTTC; CDR3 protein: CATSRPGRHKNIQYF
clone size: once; J gene: TRBJ1-1; V gene: TRBV9; D gene: .; CDR3 DNA: TGTGCCAGCAGCTCCCCGGGGAGGGACGCTTTCTTT; CDR3 protein: CASSSPGRDAFF
clone size: .; J gene: TRBJ1-5; V gene: TRBV30; D gene: TRBD1; CDR3 DNA: TGTGCCTGGAGTAACTCGGGACAGGTGGGACAGCCCCAGCATTTT; CDR3 protein: CAWSNSGQVGQPQHF
clone size: .; J gene: TRBJ1-1; V gene: TRBV7-9; D gene: .; CDR3 DNA: TGTGCCAGCCCCCCGGAAAGGGACGGAACTGAAGCTTTCTTT; CDR3 protein: CASPPERDGTEAFF
clone size: .; J gene: TRBJ2-7; V gene: TRBV11-2; D gene: .; CDR3 DNA: TGTGCCAGCAGCTTAGGCCTGGGCTACGAGCAGTACTTC; CDR3 protein: CASSLGLGYEQYF
clone size: .; J gene: TRBJ2-1; V gene: TRBV28; D gene: TRBD2; CDR3 DNA: TGTGCCAGCAGTGATCCGGGACTAGCGGCCCTGTTGAGTGAGCAGTTCTTC; CDR3 protein: CASSDPGLAALLSEQFF
clone size: .; J gene: TRBJ1-1; V gene: TRBV5-1; D gene: .; CDR3 DNA: TGCGCCAGCAGCTTGGATCAAGAGGAGTACACTGAAGCTTTCTTT; CDR3 protein: CASSLDQEEYTEAFF